This TCR beta chain was captured by sequencing in a study of blood T cell repertoires in COVID-19 (dated by TCRdb to about 2020). Describing the broader study: Samples from collaborators originated in the United States, Italy and Spain and spanned both the acute and convalescent phases of COVID-19. Where HLA class I and class II types were available, the types were taken from metadata supplied by the sample provider, not from assay-based typing. The dataset comprised deeply sampled blood TCRbeta repertoires from subjects exposed to, actively infected with, or recovered from COVID-19. The sample metadata nearly always contained a de-identified subject ID, COVID-19 status, age in years and sex. The samples were drawn from two sources: the first 160 participants of the ongoing ImmuneRACE study, and some 1,300 subjects contributed by 6 global collaborators. The material from the prospective study consisted of cDNA or gDNA derived from T cells, B-cell-depleted T cells, or PBMCs. The repertoires were made available in a free public database intended to serve as a resource for research on the immune response to SARS-CoV-2.

A second Seattle source provided samples from volunteer blood donors who had recovered from COVID-19. Each collaborating institution followed its own protocols to collect whole blood in K2EDTA tubes. Collaborator samples were shipped for TCRbeta analysis as frozen whole blood, isolated PBMCs, or DNA extracted from either sample type. Of note for this clone: Its antigen target is currently unknown. Nothing much larger sits one base from this clone, and base qualities are not available.

What the research found in general, with its limitations: How much clinical and demographic metadata was included differed by source and by participant, and the metadata was provided uncurated.

TCRbeta CDR3 regions were amplified from genomic DNA by means of the immunoSEQ Assay, a bias-controlled multiplex PCR. In the authors' own workflow: The number of nucleated cells in each sample was estimated by amplification of reference gene primers within the assay. Sequence reads were collapsed and filtered to measure the absolute abundance of every unique TCRbeta CDR3 rearrangement. For each sample, productive Simpson clonality was calculated by taking the square root of Simpson's diversity index across productive rearrangements. As stored in TCRdb, this immuneACCESS dataset retains in-frame rearrangements with V and J assigned. A fraction of the clones does not appear; measured against another copy, unresolved V genes explain less than half of the discrepancy, and the remainder lacks a known reason. V and J calls and clone size are copied from that table; D and trimming were computed from the DNA. This sample is represented by 230,000 or so clones; approximately 92% of them were singletons. The top ten clones comprise 4% to 5% of the sample.

From a lookup of the germline V gene, CDR1 and CDR2 are SNHLY and FYNNEI. Germline trimming: 5 bases from V, 6 bases from J; junction bases outside gene matches: 6. The cysteine opens and the phenylalanine closes a CDR3 of 15 amino acids. Only CDR3 DNA remains: 45 bases, in frame from the first base. Recombination linked TRBV2 to TRBJ2-5, with 13 central nucleotides matching TRBD2. This receptor was taken from a woman aged 40 to 50 who had recovered from COVID-19. Sequenced: peripheral blood. Read as DNA, the sequence is TGTGCCAGCAGTAGGACTAGCGGGGGTAGGAAGACCCAGTACTTC. Its translation is CASSRTSGGRKTQYF.